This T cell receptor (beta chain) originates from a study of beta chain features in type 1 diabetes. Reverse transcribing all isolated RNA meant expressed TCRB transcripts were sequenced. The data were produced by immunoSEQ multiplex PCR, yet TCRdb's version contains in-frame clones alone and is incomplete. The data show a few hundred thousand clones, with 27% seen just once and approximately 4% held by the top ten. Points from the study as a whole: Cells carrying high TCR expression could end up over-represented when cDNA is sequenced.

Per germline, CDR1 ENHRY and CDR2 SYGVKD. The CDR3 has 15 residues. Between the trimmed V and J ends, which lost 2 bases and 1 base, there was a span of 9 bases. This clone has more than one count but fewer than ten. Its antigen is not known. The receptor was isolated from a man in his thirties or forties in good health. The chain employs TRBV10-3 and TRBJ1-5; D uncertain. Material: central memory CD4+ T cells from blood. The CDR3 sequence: CAISEVHRSNQPQHF. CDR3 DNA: TGTGCCATCAGTGAGGTCCATCGAAGCAATCAGCCCCAGCATTTT.